These 16 T cell receptor beta chains share one sample of origin, sequenced in a study of T cell responses to AZD1222 COVID-19 vaccine. Profiled with immunoSEQ multiplex PCR; TCRdb holds only in-frame clones, not every one. The table records 150,000 or so clones, more than 85% of them present only once. Sequenced here: peripheral blood, sampled on day 0 of AZD1222 vaccination. These receptors were obtained from an adult in good health.

The V and J genes are TRBV19 and TRBJ2-6; D not resolved. The CDR3 is made up of 15 amino acids. Trimming took off 6 bases at V and 0 bases at J, with 9 bases between the two ends. Germline CDR1 and CDR2: LNHDA and SQIVND (reference sequence). Here the CDR3 reads CASSPMGSGANVLTF. The CDR3 nucleotides read TGTGCCAGTAGCCCCATGGGCTCTGGGGCCAACGTCCTGACTTTC.

The V call is TRBV5-3, the J call TRBJ1-2; tentatively, D is TRBD1 (5 bases). TRBV5-3 counts as an open reading frame of uncertain function. Trimming stripped 0 bases from V and 3 bases from J, with 15 bases between. This CDR3 comprises 16 residues. As DNA, the CDR3 is TGTGCCAGAAGCTTGGCTCCGGGCAGCAGGGACTATGGCTACACCTTC. It is translated as CARSLAPGSRDYGYTF.

Only one count was recorded for this clone. The gene calls are TRBV7-9 and TRBJ2-1; D may be TRBD1 (5 bases). The V and J ends lost 5 bases and 2 bases respectively, with 13 bases between them. CDR3 length: 15 residues. CDR1 SEHNR and CDR2 FQNEAQ come from the germline V gene (reference sequence). The CDR3 region is CASSRREGAYNEQFF. CDR3 in DNA: TGTGCCAGCAGCCGAAGGGAAGGGGCCTACAATGAGCAGTTCTTC.

The chain combines TRBV14 with TRBJ1-3, with D possibly TRBD1 on 5 matching bases. This CDR3 has 17 amino acids. Trimming removed 0 bases from V and 0 bases from J, with 12 bases in between. The germline V gene has CDR1 SGHDN and CDR2 FVKESK. This CDR3 reads CASSQDLGPRSGNTIYF. In nucleotides, the CDR3 is TGTGCCAGCAGCCAAGATCTGGGACCGCGCTCTGGAAACACCATATATTTT.

The V gene is TRBV5-1, the J gene TRBJ2-1, with TRBD2 matching over 8 bases. The V gene's germline CDR1 is SGHRS and CDR2 YFSETQ. The V segment lost 2 bases and the J segment 7 bases; nucleotides outside the gene matches: 8. The CDR3 is 15 residues long. This chain's CDR3 is CASSLPGLEGNEQFF. In DNA form, the CDR3 reads TGCGCCAGCAGCTTACCGGGACTAGAAGGAAATGAGCAGTTCTTC.

The chain employs TRBV12-3 or TRBV12-4 and TRBJ1-2; D not certain. This CDR3 contains 10 residues. The V end lost 3 bases, the J end lost 6 bases, and 2 bases lay between the germline ends. The CDR3 loop reads CASSFDGYTF. The CDR3 DNA follows: TGTGCCAGCAGTTTCGATGGCTACACCTTC.

The count of this clone is one. The V call is TRBV11-3, the J call TRBJ2-7; D unclear. CDR1 SGHNT and CDR2 YENEEA come from the germline V gene. CDR3 length equals 12 residues. Trimming took off 2 bases at V and 3 bases at J, with 5 bases between the two ends. CDR3 sequence (DNA): TGTGCCAGCAGCTTAATCCTCTACGAGCAGTACTTC. As protein: CASSLILYEQYF.

This chain links TRBV5-6 with TRBJ2-3; 9 bases match TRBD1. The ends lost 0 bases at V and 7 bases at J; junction bases unmatched: 6. The CDR3 is 15 residues long. Germline V gene lookup returns CDR1 SGHDT and CDR2 YYEEEE. Here the CDR3 DNA reads TGTGCCAGCAGCTTGGGTACAGGGGGCATGAATACGCAGTATTTT. Translating gives CASSLGTGGMNTQYF.

The chain couples TRBV15 to TRBJ1-5, with 9 bases that match TRBD1. V dropped 4 bases and J dropped 1; count of bases not matched to a gene: 2. The CDR3 has 15 residues. CDR1 and CDR2 from the germline V gene are LNHNV and YYDKDF (reference sequence). The CDR3 region is CATSMGQGSNQPQHF. The CDR3 DNA sequence: TGTGCCACCAGCATGGGACAGGGAAGCAATCAGCCCCAGCATTTT.

The chain uses TRBV7-9 and TRBJ2-1; no reliable D call. The V gene lost 5 bases and the J gene lost 10 bases, with 15 bases spanning the gap. There are 13 residues in the CDR3. Germline values: CDR1 SEHNR, CDR2 FQNEAQ (reference sequence). The CDR3 reads CASSHPSAGEQFF. In nucleotides, the CDR3 is TGTGCCAGCAGCCACCCGTCGGCCGGGGAGCAGTTCTTC.

V usage is TRBV6-4 and J usage is TRBJ1-1; 7 nucleotides line up with TRBD1. In germline, CDR1 is MRHNA, CDR2 SNTAGT. The CDR3 is 14 residues long. Losses at the gene ends were 5 bases for V and 1 base for J; bases not matched to a gene: 4. CDR3 loop: CASSPGQANTEAFF. The CDR3 bases are TGTGCCAGCAGTCCCGGACAGGCGAACACTGAAGCTTTCTTT.

This chain links TRBV13 with TRBJ2-1; no reliable D call. Germline lookup yields CDR1 PRHDT and CDR2 FYEKMQ (reference sequence). The V and J ends lost 4 bases and 0 bases respectively, with 10 bases between them. This CDR3 is 15 amino acids long. CDR3 region: CASSSGRSSYNEQFF. The CDR3 DNA reads TGTGCCAGCAGCTCCGGACGGAGCTCCTACAATGAGCAGTTCTTC.

This chain joins TRBV27 and TRBJ2-7, with a possible D match to TRBD1 (6 bases). Germline CDR1 reads MNHEY; CDR2 reads SMNVEV (reference sequence). CDR3 size: 14 residues. Trimming took 7 bases from V and 2 from J, leaving 15 bases between them. This CDR3 reads CASTTISGAYEQYF. CDR3 in DNA: TGTGCCAGCACTACAATTTCAGGGGCCTACGAGCAGTACTTC.

CDR3 region: CASSLAPGLAGVPGYF. The CDR3 DNA is TGTGCCAGCAGTCTCGCCCCAGGACTAGCGGGGGTCCCAGGGTACTTC. The J gene is TRBJ2-5, the V gene TRBV2; the match to TRBD2 covers 13 bases. CDR1 is SNHLY and CDR2 is FYNNEI in the germline V gene. Trimming at V came to 5 bases and at J to 13 bases, leaving 16 bases not matched to a gene. The CDR3 sequence is 16 residues long. The full variable domain, rest sourced from reference TRBV2 and TRBJ2-5, is EPEVTQTPSHQVTQMGQEVILRCVPISNHLYFYWYRQILGQKVEFLVSFYNNEISEKSEIFDDQFSVERPDGSNFTLKIRSTKLEDSAMYFCASSLAPGLAGVPGYFGPGTRLLVL.

About this clone itself: The junction does not match germline at one end; this may be a read error. The chain is built from TRBV19 and TRBJ1-4, with TRBD1 as a possible D gene (5 bases). Germline V gene sequence: CDR1 LNHDA, CDR2 SQIVND (reference sequence). The CDR3 totals 16 residues. CDR3: CASNIPSGGTNEKLFF. For the CDR3, the DNA is TGTGCCAGTAATATACCCTCCGGGGGAACTAATGAAAAACTGTTTTTT.

The V and J genes are TRBV25-1 and TRBJ2-7, with TRBD2 as a possible D gene (5 bases). Germline loops: CDR1 MGHDK, CDR2 SYGVNS. V gave up 1 base and J gave up 3 bases, with 7 bases separating them. This CDR3 has 13 amino acids. CDR3 DNA sequence: TGTGCCAGCAGTGAATGGGCGGGCTACGAGCAGTACTTC. This gives the protein CASSEWAGYEQYF.